This paragraph reports one T cell receptor beta chain. Germline loops: CDR1 KGHSH, CDR2 LQKENI. J gave up 4 bases and V 5 bases, and 12 bases lay outside the gene matches. The CDR3 consists of 16 residues. This sample is part of a study of blood T cell repertoires in COVID-19. As originally analysed: Nucleated cell number was recorded as an estimate derived from reference gene primer amplification. Data came from immunoSEQ multiplex PCR; TCRdb stores just in-frame clones and leaves some out. D and trimming come from the DNA, and the V and J calls and clone size come from that table. The data contain tens of thousands of clones, approximately 85% of them seen just once; the ten biggest clones take up more than 2.5%.

The receptor's source is a man in his fifties with active COVID-19. Sequenced input: peripheral blood. This chain connects TRBV18 to TRBJ1-2; 8 bases fit TRBD1. The CDR3 nucleotides read TGTGCCAGCTCAGCGCCTAGGACAGGGAGATCCTATGGCTACACCTTC. This translates into CASSAPRTGRSYGYTF.